This T cell receptor beta chain was identified during a study of T cell repertoires in cytomegalovirus infection. On the study more broadly: CMV infection plus the matching HLA type was flagged by public TCR beta signatures. Study observations and caveats: Summed frequency of shared TCR beta families picked out CMV carriers who also had the relevant HLA. In two of eight donors, the top clonotype was HLA-C-restricted CMV-specific.

This clonotype was counted a single time. As yet, its antigen is unknown. The CDR3 contains 12 residues. Germline lookup yields CDR1 SQVTM and CDR2 ANQGSEA. Trimming took off 7 bases at V and 5 bases at J, with 15 bases between the two ends. MiXCR was run by TCRdb on the reads, yielding one entry per CDR3 protein. The sample has about 200,000 distinct CDR3 sequences; approximately 9.7% are singletons. The chain employs TRBV29-1 and TRBJ2-7; D unclear. This sequence was found in a human donor in good health (CMV status not recorded). Some clones in this sample may be carry-over from other donors' samples. The sample taken for sequencing was PBMCs. CDR3 sequence (DNA): TGCAGCGGGGGTAGGGATGCCCACGAGCAGTACTTC. As protein: CSGGRDAHEQYF.